A selection of T cell receptor beta chains follows, all from one sample in a study of T-cell reconstitution after alpha-beta-depleted transplantation in children. A single record per CDR3 protein comes from TCRdb applying MiXCR to the PCR reads. The repertoire has around 800,000 distinct CDR3 sequences, 15% to 20% of them found once; the top ten carry 5%. The material sequenced was PBMCs, mostly from graft donor cells, taken 360 days after TCRalphabeta/CD19-depleted stem cell transplant. Receptor source: a male patient aged 10 to 17 who had a stem cell transplant for acute lymphoblastic leukemia, so the T cells may come from the graft donor. Each CDR3 is given with its conserved first and last residue. Each record gives: clone size, J gene, D gene, V gene, CDR3 DNA, CDR3 protein. A D gene is named only where the DNA matches it firmly. Rows may omit the clone size; those that give it use once, few, many or a size class.

clone_size: few; j_call: TRBJ1-3; d_call: NA; v_call: TRBV12-3/TRBV12-4; cdr3_nt: TGTGCCAGCAGCCAGGGATACACCATATATTTT; cdr3_aa: CASSQGYTIYF
clone_size: few; j_call: TRBJ2-4; d_call: NA; v_call: TRBV18; cdr3_nt: TGTGCCAGCTCACCATTAGGGCTAGGCGAAAACATTCAGTACTTC; cdr3_aa: CASSPLGLGENIQYF
clone_size: many; j_call: TRBJ2-2; d_call: NA; v_call: TRBV12-3/TRBV12-4; cdr3_nt: TGTGCCAGCAAGTCCGGGGAGCTGTTTTTT; cdr3_aa: CASKSGELFF
clone_size: many; j_call: TRBJ2-1; d_call: TRBD2; v_call: TRBV28; cdr3_nt: TGTGCCAGCAGTTTCTGGGGACTAACTGACAATGAGCAGTTCTTC; cdr3_aa: CASSFWGLTDNEQFF
clone_size: NA; j_call: TRBJ2-7; d_call: NA; v_call: TRBV6-5; cdr3_nt: TGTGCCAGCACTCGAGGGGCCGGACGTGGCTACGAGCAGTACTTC; cdr3_aa: CASTRGAGRGYEQYF
clone_size: NA; j_call: TRBJ2-7; d_call: TRBD1; v_call: TRBV7-9; cdr3_nt: TGTGCCAGCAGCAACGGGACAGTCCATTACGAGCAGTACTTC; cdr3_aa: CASSNGTVHYEQYF
clone_size: few; j_call: TRBJ2-1; d_call: TRBD2; v_call: TRBV5-1; cdr3_nt: TGCGCCAGCAGCGTGACTAGCGGATCTCACAATGAGCAGTTCTTC; cdr3_aa: CASSVTSGSHNEQFF
clone_size: few; j_call: TRBJ2-3; d_call: TRBD1; v_call: TRBV27; cdr3_nt: TGTGCCAGCAGTTTAGTACAGGGGCAAACAGATACGCAGTATTTT; cdr3_aa: CASSLVQGQTDTQYF
clone_size: few; j_call: TRBJ2-7; d_call: TRBD2; v_call: TRBV4-1; cdr3_nt: TGCGCCAGCAGCCAAGCAGTCTTTTTAGTTCAACGTAGCGGGAGGGAAGGTTACGAGCAGTACTTC; cdr3_aa: CASSQAVFLVQRSGREGYEQYF
clone_size: few; j_call: TRBJ2-5; d_call: TRBD2; v_call: TRBV12-3/TRBV12-4; cdr3_nt: TGTGCCAGCAGTCTACTAGGACCAGCTGGGGGGGGAGAGACCCAGTACTTC; cdr3_aa: CASSLLGPAGGGETQYF
clone_size: medium-sized; j_call: TRBJ2-2; d_call: NA; v_call: TRBV15; cdr3_nt: TGTGCCACCAGCACCCGAAGGGGAGGGGAGCTGTTTTTT; cdr3_aa: CATSTRRGGELFF
clone_size: many; j_call: TRBJ2-3; d_call: NA; v_call: TRBV5-1; cdr3_nt: TGCGCCAGCAGCCTGGGGGCAGCGGATACGCAGTATTTT; cdr3_aa: CASSLGAADTQYF
clone_size: NA; j_call: TRBJ2-4; d_call: TRBD1; v_call: TRBV15; cdr3_nt: TGTGCCACCAGCAGAGTTGGACGGACAGGAGGCAACATTCAGTACTTC; cdr3_aa: CATSRVGRTGGNIQYF
clone_size: NA; j_call: TRBJ2-2; d_call: NA; v_call: TRBV12-3/TRBV12-4; cdr3_nt: TGTGCCAGCAGTCCGACAAGGGTTGGCGGGGAGCTGTTTTTT; cdr3_aa: CASSPTRVGGELFF
clone_size: many; j_call: TRBJ2-3; d_call: TRBD2; v_call: TRBV2; cdr3_nt: TGTGCCAGCAACCCGGGACTAGCGGGAGGGCGCGGTACGCAGTATTTT; cdr3_aa: CASNPGLAGGRGTQYF
clone_size: NA; j_call: TRBJ2-1; d_call: NA; v_call: TRBV12-3/TRBV12-4; cdr3_nt: TGTGCCAGCAGTTTAATCCCAGCGGAGCGCTACAATGAGCAGTTCTTC; cdr3_aa: CASSLIPAERYNEQFF
clone_size: NA; j_call: TRBJ2-7; d_call: NA; v_call: TRBV5-1; cdr3_nt: TGCGCCAGCAGCTTGGACCCCGCTGCTAGGGCAGGGTCCTACGAGCAGTACTTC; cdr3_aa: CASSLDPAARAGSYEQYF
clone_size: NA; j_call: TRBJ2-7; d_call: TRBD1; v_call: TRBV10-3; cdr3_nt: TGTGCCGCGACAGAGGGCCGACAGGGCGAGCAGTACTTC; cdr3_aa: CAATEGRQGEQYF
clone_size: few; j_call: TRBJ2-7; d_call: NA; v_call: TRBV7-8; cdr3_nt: TGTGCCAGCAACGCCAATTCCTACGAGCAGTACTTC; cdr3_aa: CASNANSYEQYF
clone_size: NA; j_call: TRBJ2-5; d_call: NA; v_call: TRBV18; cdr3_nt: TGTGCCAGCTCACCCCTGACAGGACCGGGGGAGACCCAGTACTTC; cdr3_aa: CASSPLTGPGETQYF
clone_size: NA; j_call: TRBJ2-7; d_call: NA; v_call: TRBV29-1; cdr3_nt: TGCAGCGTGGCAGGGGACTCCTACGAGCAGTACTTC; cdr3_aa: CSVAGDSYEQYF
clone_size: few; j_call: TRBJ1-4; d_call: NA; v_call: TRBV5-1; cdr3_nt: TGCGCCAGCAGATCCGGGGAGAATGAAAAACTGTTTTTT; cdr3_aa: CASRSGENEKLFF
clone_size: NA; j_call: TRBJ2-7; d_call: NA; v_call: TRBV5-1; cdr3_nt: TGCGCCAGCAGCTTGGCCTTAAGCCGGGATACTTTATACGAGCAGTACTTC; cdr3_aa: CASSLALSRDTLYEQYF
clone_size: NA; j_call: TRBJ1-1; d_call: NA; v_call: TRBV5-1; cdr3_nt: TGCGCCAGCAGCTCGCAGGCAGGGTCTGAAGCTTTCTTT; cdr3_aa: CASSSQAGSEAFF
clone_size: NA; j_call: TRBJ2-7; d_call: NA; v_call: TRBV4-1; cdr3_nt: TGCGCCAGCAGCCAAGACATCGCGGGGCCCTACGAGCAGTACTTC; cdr3_aa: CASSQDIAGPYEQYF
clone_size: many; j_call: TRBJ2-5; d_call: TRBD2; v_call: TRBV12-3/TRBV12-4; cdr3_nt: TGTGCCAGCAGGATTAGCGGGCTTCAAGAGACCCAGTACTTC; cdr3_aa: CASRISGLQETQYF
clone_size: few; j_call: TRBJ1-6; d_call: TRBD1; v_call: TRBV5-1; cdr3_nt: TGCGCCAGCAGCCCCAGACAGGGGGCACGTTCCCTCCACTTT; cdr3_aa: CASSPRQGARSLHF
clone_size: few; j_call: TRBJ2-5; d_call: NA; v_call: TRBV5-1; cdr3_nt: TGCGCCAGCAGCTTGTGGCCGGGCCAAGAGACCCAGTACTTC; cdr3_aa: CASSLWPGQETQYF
clone_size: NA; j_call: TRBJ1-2; d_call: NA; v_call: TRBV29-1; cdr3_nt: TGCAGCGTTGGCTTTCTGAGACAGCTGGATGGGGGCTACACCTTC; cdr3_aa: CSVGFLRQLDGGYTF
clone_size: NA; j_call: TRBJ2-5; d_call: TRBD2; v_call: TRBV5-6; cdr3_nt: TGTGCCAGCAGCCGGGGGGGGAGAGAGACCCAGTACTTC; cdr3_aa: CASSRGGRETQYF
clone_size: many; j_call: TRBJ2-2; d_call: NA; v_call: TRBV11-2; cdr3_nt: TGTGCCAGCGGCCTTACGAACACCGGGGAGCTGTTTTTT; cdr3_aa: CASGLTNTGELFF
clone_size: few; j_call: TRBJ2-7; d_call: TRBD2; v_call: TRBV10-2; cdr3_nt: TGCGCCAGCAGTGACGGCGGGAGTGCGTACGAGCAGTACTTC; cdr3_aa: CASSDGGSAYEQYF
clone_size: NA; j_call: TRBJ1-1; d_call: NA; v_call: TRBV29-1; cdr3_nt: TGCAGTTCGGCGGTCATGAACACTGAAGCTTTCTTT; cdr3_aa: CSSAVMNTEAFF
clone_size: NA; j_call: TRBJ1-1; d_call: NA; v_call: TRBV5-1; cdr3_nt: TGCGCCAGCAGCTCGGGGACACCCCTGGGGGGAGCTTTCTTT; cdr3_aa: CASSSGTPLGGAFF
clone_size: NA; j_call: TRBJ2-1; d_call: NA; v_call: TRBV7-3; cdr3_nt: TGTGCCACCGGGGAGGGAGGGGGCTACAATGAGCAGTTCTTC; cdr3_aa: CATGEGGGYNEQFF
clone_size: NA; j_call: TRBJ2-1; d_call: TRBD2; v_call: TRBV12-3/TRBV12-4; cdr3_nt: TGTGCCAGCGGAGCGGGGATGAGCTCCTACAATGAGCAGTTCTTC; cdr3_aa: CASGAGMSSYNEQFF
clone_size: NA; j_call: TRBJ1-2; d_call: TRBD1; v_call: TRBV28; cdr3_nt: TGTGCCAGCAGTTCCTCCGGGACAGGGGAGAATGGCTACACCTTC; cdr3_aa: CASSSSGTGENGYTF
clone_size: NA; j_call: TRBJ2-7; d_call: TRBD1; v_call: TRBV6-1; cdr3_nt: TGTGCCAGCAGTCCCCCACAGGGGGTCTCCTACGAGCAGTACTTC; cdr3_aa: CASSPPQGVSYEQYF
clone_size: NA; j_call: TRBJ2-1; d_call: TRBD2; v_call: TRBV4-1; cdr3_nt: TGCGCCAGCAGCCCGCCCTGGACTAGCGTCCATGAGCAGTTCTTC; cdr3_aa: CASSPPWTSVHEQFF
clone_size: NA; j_call: TRBJ2-3; d_call: NA; v_call: TRBV4-3; cdr3_nt: TGCGCCAGCAGCCAAGATTGGTTTAGGGGGGGCACAGATACGCAGTATTTT; cdr3_aa: CASSQDWFRGGTDTQYF